This T cell receptor (beta chain) was sequenced for a study of blood T cell repertoires in COVID-19. CDR1 and CDR2 from the germline V gene are KGHDR and SFDVKD. The CDR3 has 16 residues. Trimming removed 0 bases from V and 1 base from J, with 9 bases in between. Method: immunoSEQ multiplex PCR; TCRdb's copy keeps in-frame clones and lacks some. The sample lists more than 200,000 clones; 70% to 90% were seen once. The chain uses TRBV24-1 and TRBJ1-5; possibly TRBD1 for D (6 bases). Material: peripheral blood. The sequence derives from a human donor in a cohort sampled during active COVID-19. In DNA form, the CDR3 reads TGTGCCACCAGTGATTTGCGGGGGGCAAGCAATCAGCCCCAGCATTTT. This translates into CATSDLRGASNQPQHF.